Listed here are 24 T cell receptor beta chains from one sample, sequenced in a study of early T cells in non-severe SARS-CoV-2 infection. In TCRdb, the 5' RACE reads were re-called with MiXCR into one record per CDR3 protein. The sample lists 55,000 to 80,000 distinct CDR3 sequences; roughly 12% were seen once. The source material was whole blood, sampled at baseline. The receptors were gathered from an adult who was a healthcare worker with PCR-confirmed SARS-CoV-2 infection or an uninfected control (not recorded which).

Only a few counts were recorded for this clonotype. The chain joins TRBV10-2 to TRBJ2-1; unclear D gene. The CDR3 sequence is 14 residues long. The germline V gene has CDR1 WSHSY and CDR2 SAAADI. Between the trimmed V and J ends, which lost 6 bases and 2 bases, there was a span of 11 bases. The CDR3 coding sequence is TGCGCCAGCAGCATAGGACCTGCCTACAATGAGCAGTTCTTC. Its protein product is CASSIGPAYNEQFF.

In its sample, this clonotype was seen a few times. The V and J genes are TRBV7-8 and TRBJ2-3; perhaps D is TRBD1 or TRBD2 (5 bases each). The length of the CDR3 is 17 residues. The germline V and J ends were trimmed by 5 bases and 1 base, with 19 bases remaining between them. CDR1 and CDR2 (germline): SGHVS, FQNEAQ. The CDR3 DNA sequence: TGTGCCAGCAGCGCCCATAAGATGTCGGGACGCACAGATACGCAGTATTTT. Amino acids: CASSAHKMSGRTDTQYF.

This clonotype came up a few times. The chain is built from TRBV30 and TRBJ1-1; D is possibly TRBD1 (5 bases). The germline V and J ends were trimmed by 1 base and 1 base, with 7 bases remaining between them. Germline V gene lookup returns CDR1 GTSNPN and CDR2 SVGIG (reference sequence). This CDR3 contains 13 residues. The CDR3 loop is CAWSAQENTEAFF. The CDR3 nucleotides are TGTGCCTGGAGTGCACAGGAGAACACTGAAGCTTTCTTT.

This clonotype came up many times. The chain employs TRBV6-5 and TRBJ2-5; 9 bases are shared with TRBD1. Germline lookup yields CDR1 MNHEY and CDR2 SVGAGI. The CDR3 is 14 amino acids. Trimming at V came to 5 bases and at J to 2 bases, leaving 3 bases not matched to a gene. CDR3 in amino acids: CASSRQGGQETQYF. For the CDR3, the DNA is TGTGCCAGCAGTCGACAGGGGGGGCAAGAGACCCAGTACTTC.

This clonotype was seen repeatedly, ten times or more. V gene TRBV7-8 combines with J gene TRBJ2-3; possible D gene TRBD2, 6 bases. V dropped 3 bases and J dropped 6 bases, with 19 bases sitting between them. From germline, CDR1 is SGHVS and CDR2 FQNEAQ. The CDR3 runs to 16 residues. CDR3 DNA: TGTGCCAGCAGCTTTGGGCGTAACCGGGAGTGGGATACGCAGTATTTT. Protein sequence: CASSFGRNREWDTQYF.

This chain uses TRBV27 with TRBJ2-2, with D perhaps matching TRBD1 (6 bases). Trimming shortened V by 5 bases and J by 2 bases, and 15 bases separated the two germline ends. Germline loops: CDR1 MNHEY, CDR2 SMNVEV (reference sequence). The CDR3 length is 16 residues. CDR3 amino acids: CASSRSWGLNTGELFF. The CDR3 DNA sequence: TGTGCCAGCAGTCGCTCGTGGGGGCTCAACACCGGGGAGCTGTTTTTT.

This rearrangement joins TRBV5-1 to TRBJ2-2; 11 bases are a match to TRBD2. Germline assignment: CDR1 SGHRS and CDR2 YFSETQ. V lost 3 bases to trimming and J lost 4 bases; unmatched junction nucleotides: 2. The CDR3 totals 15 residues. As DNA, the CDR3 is TGCGCCAGCAGCTCCGGGACTAGCGGCACCGGGGAGCTGTTTTTT. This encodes CASSSGTSGTGELFF. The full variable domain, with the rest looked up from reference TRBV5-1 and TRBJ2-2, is KAGVTQTPRYLIKTRGQQVTLSCSPISGHRSVSWYQQTPGQGLQFLFEYFSETQRNKGNFPGRFSGRQFSNSRSEMNVSTLELGDSALYLCASSSGTSGTGELFFGEGSRLTVL.

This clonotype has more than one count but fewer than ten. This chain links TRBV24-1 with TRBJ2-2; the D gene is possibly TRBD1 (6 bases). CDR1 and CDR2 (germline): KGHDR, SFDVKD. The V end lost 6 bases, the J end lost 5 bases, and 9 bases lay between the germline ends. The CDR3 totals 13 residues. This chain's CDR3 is CATSQGSTGELFF. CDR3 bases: TGTGCCACCAGTCAGGGGTCTACCGGGGAGCTGTTTTTT.

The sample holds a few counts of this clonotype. The CDR3 region has the DNA TGTGCCAGCAGTTTAATCCCGGGACTAGCGGTCCCCAGTACGCAGTATTTT. This gives the protein CASSLIPGLAVPSTQYF. The chain uses TRBV27 and TRBJ2-3, with TRBD2 matching over 11 bases. V lost 2 bases and J lost 8; bases outside the gene matches: 12. The germline CDR1 and CDR2 sequences are MNHEY and SMNVEV (reference sequence). CDR3 length: 17 amino acids.

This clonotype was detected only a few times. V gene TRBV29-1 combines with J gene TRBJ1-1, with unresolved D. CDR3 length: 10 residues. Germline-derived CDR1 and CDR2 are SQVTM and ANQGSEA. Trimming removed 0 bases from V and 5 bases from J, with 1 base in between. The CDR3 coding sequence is TGCAGCGTTGAAGATACTGAAGCTTTCTTT. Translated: CSVEDTEAFF.

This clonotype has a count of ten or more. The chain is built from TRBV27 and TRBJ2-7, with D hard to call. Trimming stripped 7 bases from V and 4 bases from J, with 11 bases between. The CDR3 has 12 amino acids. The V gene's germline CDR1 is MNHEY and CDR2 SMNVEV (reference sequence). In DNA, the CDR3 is TGTGCCAGCATGAGCCTAGAATACGAGCAGTACTTC. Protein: CASMSLEYEQYF.

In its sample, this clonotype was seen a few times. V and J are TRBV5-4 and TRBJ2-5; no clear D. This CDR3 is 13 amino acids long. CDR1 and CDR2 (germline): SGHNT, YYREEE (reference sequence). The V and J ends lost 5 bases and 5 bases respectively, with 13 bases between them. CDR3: CASSQDGPETQYF. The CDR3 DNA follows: TGTGCCAGCAGTCAGGACGGGCCGGAGACCCAGTACTTC. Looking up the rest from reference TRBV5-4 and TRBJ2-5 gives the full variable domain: ETGVTQSPTHLIKTRGQQVTLRCSSQSGHNTVSWYQQALGQGPQFIFQYYREEENGRGNFPPRFSGLQFPNYSSELNVNALELDDSALYLCASSQDGPETQYFGPGTRLLVL.

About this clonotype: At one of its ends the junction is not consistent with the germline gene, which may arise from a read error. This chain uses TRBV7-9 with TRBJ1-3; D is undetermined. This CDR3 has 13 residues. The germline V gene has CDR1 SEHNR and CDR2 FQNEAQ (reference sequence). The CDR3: CVSRRISGNTIYF. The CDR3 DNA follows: TGTGTCAGCAGACGTATCTCTGGAAACACCATATATTTT.

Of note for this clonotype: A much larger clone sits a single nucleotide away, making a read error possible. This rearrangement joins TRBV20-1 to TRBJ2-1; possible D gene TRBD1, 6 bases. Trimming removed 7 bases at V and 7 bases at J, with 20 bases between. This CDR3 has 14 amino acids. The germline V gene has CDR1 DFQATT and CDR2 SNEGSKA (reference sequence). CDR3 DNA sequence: TGCAGTGTTCACACCGAGACAGGCGGAAATGAGCAGTTCTTC. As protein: CSVHTETGGNEQFF.

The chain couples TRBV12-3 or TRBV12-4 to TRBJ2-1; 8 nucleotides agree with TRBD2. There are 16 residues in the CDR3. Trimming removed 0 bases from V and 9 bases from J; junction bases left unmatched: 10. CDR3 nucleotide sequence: TGTGCCAGCAGTTTAGCCCTCGGGGGGGCATCGACTGAGCAGTTCTTC. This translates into CASSLALGGASTEQFF.

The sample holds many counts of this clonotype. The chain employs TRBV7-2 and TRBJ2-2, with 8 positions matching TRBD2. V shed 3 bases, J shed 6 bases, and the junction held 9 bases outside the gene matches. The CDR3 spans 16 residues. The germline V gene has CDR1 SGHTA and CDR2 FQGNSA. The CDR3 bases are TGTGCCAGCAGCTTGGGATCGGGAGGGCAATCCGGGGAGCTGTTTTTT. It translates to CASSLGSGGQSGELFF.

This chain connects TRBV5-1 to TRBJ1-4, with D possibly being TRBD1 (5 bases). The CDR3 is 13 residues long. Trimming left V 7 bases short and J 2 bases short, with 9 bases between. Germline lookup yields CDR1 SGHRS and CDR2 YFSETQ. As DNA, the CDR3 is TGCGCCAGCCAAGGGACGACTAATGAAAAACTGTTTTTT. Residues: CASQGTTNEKLFF.

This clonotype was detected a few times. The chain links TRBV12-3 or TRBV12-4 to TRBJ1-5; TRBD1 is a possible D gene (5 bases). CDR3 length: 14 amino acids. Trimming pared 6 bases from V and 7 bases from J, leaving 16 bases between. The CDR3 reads CASRGLGGDQPQHF. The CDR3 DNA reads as TGTGCCAGCAGGGGACTGGGGGGAGACCAGCCCCAGCATTTT.

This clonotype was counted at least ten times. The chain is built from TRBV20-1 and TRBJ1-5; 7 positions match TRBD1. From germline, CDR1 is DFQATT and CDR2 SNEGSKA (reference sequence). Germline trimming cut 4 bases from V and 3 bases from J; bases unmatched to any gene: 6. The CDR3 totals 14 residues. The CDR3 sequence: CSAILTGDNQPQHF. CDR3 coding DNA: TGCAGTGCTATTCTTACAGGGGACAATCAGCCCCAGCATTTT.

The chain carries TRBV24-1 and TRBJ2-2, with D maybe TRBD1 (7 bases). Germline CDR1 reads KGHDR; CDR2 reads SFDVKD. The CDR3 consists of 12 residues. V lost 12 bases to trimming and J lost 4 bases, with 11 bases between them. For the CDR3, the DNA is TGTGCCTCCCAGGGGGGCACCGGGGAGCTGTTTTTT. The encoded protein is CASQGGTGELFF.

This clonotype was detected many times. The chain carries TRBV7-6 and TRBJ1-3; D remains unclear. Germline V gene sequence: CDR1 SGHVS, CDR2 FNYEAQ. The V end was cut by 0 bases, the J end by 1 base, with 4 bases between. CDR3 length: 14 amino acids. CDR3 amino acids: CASSLAGSGNTIYF. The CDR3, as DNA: TGTGCCAGCAGCTTAGCCGGATCTGGAAACACCATATATTTT.

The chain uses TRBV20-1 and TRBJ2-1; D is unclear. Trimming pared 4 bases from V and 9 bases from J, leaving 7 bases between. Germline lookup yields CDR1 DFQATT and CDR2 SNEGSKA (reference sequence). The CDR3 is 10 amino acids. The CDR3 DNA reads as TGCAGTGCTAATCAGCGTGAGCAGTTCTTC. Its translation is CSANQREQFF.

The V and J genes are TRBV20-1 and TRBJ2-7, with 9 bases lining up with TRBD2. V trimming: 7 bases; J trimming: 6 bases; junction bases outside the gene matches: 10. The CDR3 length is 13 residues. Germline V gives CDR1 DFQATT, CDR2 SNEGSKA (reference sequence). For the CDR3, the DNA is TGCAGTGGTAAGGGCGGGAGGGCCGGCGAGCAGTACTTC. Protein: CSGKGGRAGEQYF.

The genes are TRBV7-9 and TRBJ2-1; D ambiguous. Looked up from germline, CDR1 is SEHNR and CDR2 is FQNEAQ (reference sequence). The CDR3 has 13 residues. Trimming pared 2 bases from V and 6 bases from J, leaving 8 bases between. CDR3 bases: TGTGCCAGCAGCTTATCCGAACGCAATGAGCAGTTCTTC. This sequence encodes CASSLSERNEQFF.